The source of this T cell receptor (beta chain) is a study of shared clonotypes between healthy human individuals (dated by TCRdb to the early 2020s). As for the study more broadly: A couple of women and a few men aged 18 to 49 years were included in the cohort. To increase sequencing depth and limit assay-specific biases, different laboratories used diverse techniques to prepare libraries and sequence TCR repertoires. Per donor, three plates each were used for CD4 naive and CD4 memory, two for CD8 naive, and one for CD8 memory. To estimate repertoire size and how much clonotypes are shared between individuals, the study performed deep sequencing of blood TCR repertoires from five healthy adults. Per donor, leukapheresis produced somewhere between about 0.8 and 9 billion PBMCs. The research as a whole found: Naive subsets generally had larger estimated clonotype richness than memory subsets. Incomplete sequencing was indicated by rarefaction of sorted-subset datasets, despite the large sequencing depth. Sampling was limited to blood, and TCR repertoires in tissue likely differ from TCR repertoires in blood. Pairwise subsampling led to the expectation that sequencing depth would affect the degree of clonotype sharing among donors. The small number of donors limited the genetic and exposure-history diversity represented. About 4.5% of naive CD4, 3.5% of naive CD8, roughly 2.5% of memory CD4, and approximately 0.39% of memory CD8 clonotypes were shared across several donors. Clonotypes shared by all four sorted-subset donors showed higher generation probabilities than non-shared clonotypes.

Using the deep immunoSEQ assay, multiplex PCR amplified TCR CDR3 regions from genomic DNA. Extracted genomic DNA from each cell subset was spread evenly across all wells of several immunoSEQ 96-well plates, with each plate serving as a replicate. Each replicate PCR for sorted subsets received about 0.2 ug genomic DNA, equal to 28,000 or so T cell genomes. The purified libraries were quantified using a Qubit 3.0 fluorometer, sized with a Bioanalyzer 2100, and then quantified again using the KAPA Library Quantification kit. Every immunoSEQ 96-well plate was sequenced on a dedicated single-read 150-cycle Illumina NextSeq 550 flow cell. As for how the authors treated the data: Because the immunoSEQ output held only junctional sequences and lacked quality scores, the filtering could not match the filtering applied to full-length reads. Sequences were annotated with PyIR, a Python wrapper for IgBLAST v1.9, using IMGT germline references to assign V/J genes and CDR3. Reads were removed for weak V/J assignments (E-value above 1e-6), missing CDR3, stop codons, out-of-frame junctions, or ambiguous translated residues. V3J clonotypes were defined as sequences sharing an identical inferred V gene, J gene, and CDR3 amino acid sequence. Percentage overlap between repertoires was calculated by dividing the number of shared unique clonotypes by the size of the smaller repertoire. Repertoire richness was assessed with RTK rarefaction, the Chao1 estimator, and Recon v2.1 estimates of unobserved clonotypes. For all TCRbeta clonotypes obtained by the gDNA method from a handful of donors, generation probabilities were computed with OLGA. TCRdb re-hosts the immuneACCESS table, in-frame sequences only. Its copies lack some clones; in the studies checked, an unresolved V gene accounts for under half of them, and the cause for the rest is not known. That table is the source of V, J and clone size, and D and trimming were worked out from the DNA. The table for this sample lists 2 million to 3 million clones; roughly 93% of them were counted only once. The ten largest make up around 0.37% of the sample.

CDR1 and CDR2, looked up from the germline V gene, are MGHRA and YSYEKL. At the junction V is shortened by 0 bases and J by 3 bases; bases outside the gene matches: 13. The CDR3 measures 20 amino acids from cysteine to phenylalanine. Just CDR3 DNA is preserved here, 60 bases in frame from base 1. The donors were healthy, HIV-negative adults with no recently reported acute infections or vaccinations. Every donor was a Caucasian adult living in Nashville, Tennessee, USA. Magnetic negative selection was used to enrich CD4+ T cells, after which naive cells were positively selected on CD45RA and the negative fraction became the memory subset. Blood was obtained by leukapheresis, after which PBMCs were separated by Ficoll-Histopaque density gradient centrifugation and cryopreserved in liquid nitrogen vapor phase. Analytical flow cytometry was used to check the purity and quantity of each magnetically sorted T cell population. Genomic DNA was isolated from each sorted fraction and quantified by UV absorbance on a Nanodrop 2000c.

With regard to this clone: It has no known antigen specificity. The input lacks base qualities; no much larger clone sits a single base away.

The specimen was naive CD4+ T cells from PBMCs. The intended sense of this specimen's cell subset or site label: CD45RA+ positively selected. This TCR was sampled from a man between 18 and 35 years old in good health. Some clones in this sample may be carry-over from other donors' samples. The chain was built from TRBV4-1 and TRBJ2-4; 11 bases in between match TRBD2. The DNA is as follows: TGCGCCAGCAGCCAAGATCCAGAACTAGCGGGAGTTCTAGGCAAAAACATTCAGTACTTC. Its product reads: CASSQDPELAGVLGKNIQYF.